This TCR beta chain derives from a study of identical twins. Findings of the study overall: Models underestimated TCR alpha sharing (out-of-frame) in monozygotic twins.

This CDR3 region has 15 residues. From germline, CDR1 is MNHNS and CDR2 SASEGT. V shed 5 bases and J 5 bases; nucleotides not matched to a gene: 5. This clonotype has more than one count but fewer than ten. What it binds is not known. Each CDR3 protein is one row after TCRdb ran MiXCR on the 5' RACE reads. Of some 460,000 distinct CDR3 sequences listed, 12% to 15% are singletons. These data are also associated with another study on yellow fever vaccine responses in identical twins.

V is TRBV6-1 and J is TRBJ2-1; 11 bases line up with TRBD2. The receptor was derived from a woman under 30 in good health. Sequenced sample: CD4+ T cells sorted from blood. The CDR3 loop reads CASSNSGGAHNEQFF. CDR3 bases: TGTGCCAGCAGTAATAGCGGGGGGGCCCACAATGAGCAGTTCTTC.